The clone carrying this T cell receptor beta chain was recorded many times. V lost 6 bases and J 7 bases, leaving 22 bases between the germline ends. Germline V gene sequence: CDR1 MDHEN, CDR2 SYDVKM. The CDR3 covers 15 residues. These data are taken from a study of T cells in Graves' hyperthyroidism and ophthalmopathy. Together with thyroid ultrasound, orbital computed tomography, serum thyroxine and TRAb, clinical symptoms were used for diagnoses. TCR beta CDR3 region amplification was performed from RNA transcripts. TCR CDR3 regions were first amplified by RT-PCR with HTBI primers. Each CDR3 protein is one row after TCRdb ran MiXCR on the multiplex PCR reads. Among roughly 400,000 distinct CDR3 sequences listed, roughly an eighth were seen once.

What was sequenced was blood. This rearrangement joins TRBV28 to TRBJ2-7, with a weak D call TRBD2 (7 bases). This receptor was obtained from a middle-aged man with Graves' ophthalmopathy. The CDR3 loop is CASSEGGTRGHEQYF. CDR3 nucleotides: TGTGCCAGCAGCGAGGGGGGGACCCGAGGTCATGAGCAGTACTTC.